The T cell receptor (beta chain) under discussion was sequenced for a study of CD8 T cells in Susac syndrome. V was pared by 0 bases and J by 5 bases, with 10 bases between. There are 14 residues in the CDR3. Germline V gives CDR1 SEHNR, CDR2 FQNEAQ (reference sequence). RNA totalling about 0.45 to 1 ug underwent reverse transcription with random hexamers. TCRdb reprocessed the immunoSEQ multiplex PCR reads via MiXCR and lists one record per CDR3 protein. Of more than 95,000 distinct CDR3 sequences listed, 85% to 95% were seen once; the top ten hold over 0.3%. The receptor was derived from a human donor with multiple sclerosis. The gene calls are TRBV7-9 and TRBJ1-2; D is ambiguous. Source material: CD8+ T cells from PBMCs. The CDR3 loop reads CASSLASRTYGYTF. In DNA, the CDR3 is TGTGCCAGCAGCTTAGCGAGCCGGACGTATGGCTACACCTTC. The full variable domain, rest sourced from reference TRBV7-9 and TRBJ1-2, is DTGVSQNPRHKITKRGQNVTFRCDPISEHNRLYWYRQTLGQGPEFLTYFQNEAQLEKSRLLSDRFSAERPKGSFSTLEIQRTEQGDSAMYLCASSLASRTYGYTFGSGTRLTVV.